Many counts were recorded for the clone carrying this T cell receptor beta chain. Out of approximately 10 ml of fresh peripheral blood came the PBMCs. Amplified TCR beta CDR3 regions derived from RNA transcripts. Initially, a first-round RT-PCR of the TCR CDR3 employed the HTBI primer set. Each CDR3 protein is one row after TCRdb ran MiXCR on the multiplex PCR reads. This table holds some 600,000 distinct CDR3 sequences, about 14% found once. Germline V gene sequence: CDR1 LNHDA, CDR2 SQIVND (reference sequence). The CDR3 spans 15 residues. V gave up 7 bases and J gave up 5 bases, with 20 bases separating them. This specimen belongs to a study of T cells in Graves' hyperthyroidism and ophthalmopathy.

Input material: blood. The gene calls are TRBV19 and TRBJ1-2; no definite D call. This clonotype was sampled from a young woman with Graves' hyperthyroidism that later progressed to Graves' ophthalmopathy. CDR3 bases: TGTGCCAGTATCGAGACTCGGCAGGCAGCGTATGGCTACACCTTC. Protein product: CASIETRQAAYGYTF.